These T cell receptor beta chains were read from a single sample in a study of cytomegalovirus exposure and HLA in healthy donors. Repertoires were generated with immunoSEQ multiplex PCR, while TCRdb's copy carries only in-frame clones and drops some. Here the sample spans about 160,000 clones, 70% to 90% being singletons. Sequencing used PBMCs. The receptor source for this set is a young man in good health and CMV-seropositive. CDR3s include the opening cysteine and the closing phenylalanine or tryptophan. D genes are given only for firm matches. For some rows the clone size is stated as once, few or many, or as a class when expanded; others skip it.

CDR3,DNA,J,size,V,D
CASSLGTVLTPLHF,TGTGCCAGCAGCTTGGGGACAGTCCTGACACCCCTCCACTTT,TRBJ1-6,.,TRBV5-6,.
CASSPMGRGSSYEQYF,TGTGCCAGCAGCCCCATGGGCAGGGGGAGCTCCTACGAGCAGTACTTC,TRBJ2-7,.,TRBV7-8,TRBD1
CAISTRFSGGPQETQYF,TGTGCCATCAGTACAAGGTTTAGCGGGGGGCCCCAAGAGACCCAGTACTTC,TRBJ2-5,once,TRBV10-3,TRBD2
CASSLVDRETEGYTF,TGTGCCAGCAGTTTAGTGGACAGGGAGACGGAAGGCTACACCTTC,TRBJ1-2,.,TRBV28,TRBD1
CASSVVSGPDTQYF,TGTGCCAGCAGCGTAGTATCAGGGCCCGATACGCAGTATTTT,TRBJ2-3,.,TRBV9,.
CASSLVGSTDTQYF,TGTGCCAGCAGCTTAGTTGGCAGCACAGATACGCAGTATTTT,TRBJ2-3,.,TRBV7-2,.
CSVEAGTSGGGEQFF,TGCAGCGTTGAGGCCGGGACTAGCGGGGGGGGTGAGCAGTTCTTC,TRBJ2-1,.,TRBV29-1,TRBD2
CSAMTSGGTYEQYF,TGCAGCGCCATGACATCCGGGGGAACCTACGAGCAGTACTTC,TRBJ2-7,.,TRBV29-1,.
CASSLKGTSGGQETQYF,TGTGCCAGCAGCTTAAAGGGGACTAGCGGGGGACAGGAGACCCAGTACTTC,TRBJ2-5,many,TRBV7-3,TRBD2
CASSLRQDNQPQHF,TGCGCCAGCAGCCTAAGGCAGGATAATCAGCCCCAGCATTTT,TRBJ1-5,.,TRBV4-3,.
CASSIFETSGTDTQYF,TGTGCCAGTAGTATCTTCGAGACTAGCGGTACAGATACGCAGTATTTT,TRBJ2-3,.,TRBV19,TRBD2
CASSPQGWGYTF,TGTGCCAGCAGTCCACAGGGGTGGGGCTACACCTTC,TRBJ1-2,few,TRBV6-5,TRBD1